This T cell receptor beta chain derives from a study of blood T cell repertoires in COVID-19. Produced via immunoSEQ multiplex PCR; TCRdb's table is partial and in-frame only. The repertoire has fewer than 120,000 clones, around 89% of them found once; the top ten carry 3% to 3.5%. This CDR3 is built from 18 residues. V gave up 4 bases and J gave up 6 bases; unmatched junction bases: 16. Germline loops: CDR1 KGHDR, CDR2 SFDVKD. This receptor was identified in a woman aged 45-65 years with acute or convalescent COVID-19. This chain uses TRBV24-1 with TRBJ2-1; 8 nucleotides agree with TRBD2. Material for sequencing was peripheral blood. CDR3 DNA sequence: TGTGCCACCAGTGACCCGGTGGTAACGGGGGGGGCCCCCAATGAGCAGTTCTTC. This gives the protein CATSDPVVTGGAPNEQFF.